This T cell receptor (beta chain) stems from a study of cytotoxic CD8 clonotypes in ibrutinib-treated CLL. As for the study in general: Response material was collected after a median 12 months of treatment, range 6 to 36.

Sequenced by immunoSEQ multiplex PCR; TCRdb stores in-frame clones only, minus some. Found here are under 300,000 clones, roughly three quarters of them singletons; the top ten hold around 5.1%. TCR beta libraries used about 1.9 micrograms of genomic DNA from cryopreserved PBMCs. Germline values: CDR1 MDHEN, CDR2 SYDVKM. V lost 6 bases and J lost 5; bases outside the gene matches: 4. The CDR3 has 13 residues. Study results and limitations: Samples from sustained-remission and progressing patients were taken at different times. Baseline-level clonality went beyond age-matched healthy donors and moved in step with circulating CD8+ T-cell counts.

Concerning this clone: The antigen remains unidentified.

The rearrangement joins TRBV28 to TRBJ1-2, with TRBD1 matching over 9 bases. The specimen comprised PBMCs, sampled at disease progression, from a patient treated with ibrutinib. The sequence was obtained from a human donor with chronic lymphocytic leukemia. CDR3 in DNA: TGTGCCAGCAGCCCGGACAGGGGATATGGCTACACCTTC. Protein: CASSPDRGYGYTF.